This TCR beta chain emerged from a study of cytomegalovirus exposure and HLA in healthy donors. PCR amplification relied on 60 Vbeta primers (plus 13 Jbeta primers). Sequenced by immunoSEQ multiplex PCR; TCRdb stores in-frame clones only, minus some. This sample yields 150,000 to 200,000 clones, of which roughly 80% are seen a single time; roughly 8% belongs to the top ten. Study observations and caveats: One cluster of highly shared sequence variants probably arose as a sequencing artifact. Despite most TCR sequences being rare, some public TCRs occurred in many donors.

The sample holds one count of this clone. What it binds is not known. Germline lookup yields CDR1 SGHRS and CDR2 YFSETQ. CDR3 length: 14 residues. Trimming at V came to 5 bases and at J to 12 bases, leaving 12 bases not matched to a gene. Sequencing was performed on PBMCs. The receptor was derived from a woman between 40 and 50 years old in good health and CMV-seropositive. The rearrangement joins TRBV5-1 to TRBJ1-4; the match to TRBD1 covers 8 bases. CDR3 sequence reads: CASSPTPGGGELFF. For the CDR3, the DNA is TGCGCCAGCAGTCCTACGCCAGGGGGCGGAGAACTGTTTTTT. The full variable domain, with the rest looked up from reference TRBV5-1 and TRBJ1-4, is KAGVTQTPRYLIKTRGQQVTLSCSPISGHRSVSWYQQTPGQGLQFLFEYFSETQRNKGNFPGRFSGRQFSNSRSEMNVSTLELGDSALYLCASSPTPGGGELFFGSGTQLSVL.